This TCR beta chain is from a study of blood T cells in healthy people across ages. Study in general: Using template switching, researchers captured about one barcoded beta molecule for each two T cells. Regarding the study as a whole: The long-lived group displayed more naive CD4+ cells, plus higher diversity, than the aged donors did.

Trimming stripped 2 bases from V and 4 bases from J, with 12 bases between. Per the germline V gene, CDR1 is SNHLY and CDR2 is FYNNEI. This CDR3 has 15 residues. A second PCR of roughly 7 to 11 cycles used a sample-barcoded 5' primer and a J-beta primer mix. Every individual sample yielded 2.5 million or more paired-end reads (each containing CDR3). TCRdb redid the calling of the 5' RACE reads with MiXCR, one entry per CDR3 protein. Altogether 1 million or so distinct CDR3 sequences are present, roughly a quarter being singletons, with the ten largest covering 0.65% to 0.95%. With respect to this clonotype: As yet, its antigen is unknown.

The same data also contributed to another study, on T cells of mothers and their children.

The sequencing sample was made of blood. V is TRBV2 and J is TRBJ2-1; D perhaps matches TRBD2 (5 bases). The TCR comes from a girl under 10 years old in good health. DNA of the CDR3: TGTGCCAGCAGTGAACGGGGTGAGGTTTACAATGAGCAGTTCTTC. Translating gives CASSERGEVYNEQFF.